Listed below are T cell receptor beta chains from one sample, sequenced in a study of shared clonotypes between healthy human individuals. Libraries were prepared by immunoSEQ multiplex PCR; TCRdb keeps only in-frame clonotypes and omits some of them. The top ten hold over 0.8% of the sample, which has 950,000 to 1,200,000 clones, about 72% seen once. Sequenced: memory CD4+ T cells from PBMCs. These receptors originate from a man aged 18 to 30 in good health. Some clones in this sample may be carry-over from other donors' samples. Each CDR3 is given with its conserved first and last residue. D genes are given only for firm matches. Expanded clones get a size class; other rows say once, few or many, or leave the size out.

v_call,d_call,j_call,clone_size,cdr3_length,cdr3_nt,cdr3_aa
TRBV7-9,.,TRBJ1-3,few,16,TGTGCCAGCAGCCAGGGGTGGACAAAGCACGGAAACACCATATATTTT,CASSQGWTKHGNTIYF
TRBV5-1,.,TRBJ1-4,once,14,TGCGCCAGCAGCTTGGGGGTCGGTAATGAAAAACTGTTTTTT,CASSLGVGNEKLFF
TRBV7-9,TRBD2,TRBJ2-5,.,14,TGTGCCAGCAGTTTGCGGGGGGACCAAGAGACCCAGTACTTC,CASSLRGDQETQYF
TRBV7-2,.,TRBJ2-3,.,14,TGTGCCAGCAGCCCCATTCGAGGAACAGATACGCAGTATTTT,CASSPIRGTDTQYF
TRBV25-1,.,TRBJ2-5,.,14,TGTGCCAGCAGTGCTTTCACAGGGAGGGCGACCCAGTACTTC,CASSAFTGRATQYF
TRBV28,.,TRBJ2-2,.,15,TGTGCCAGCAGTGATACCTTAAACCCCACCGGGGAGCTGTTTTTT,CASSDTLNPTGELFF
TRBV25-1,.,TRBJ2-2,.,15,TGTGCCAGCAGCGTCACAGGGACCAACACCGGGGAGCTGTTTTTT,CASSVTGTNTGELFF
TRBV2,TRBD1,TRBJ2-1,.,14,TGTGCCAGCAGTCAGGACAGGGTTAGTAATGAGCAGTTCTTC,CASSQDRVSNEQFF
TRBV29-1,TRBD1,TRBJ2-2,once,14,TGCAGCGTAGACAGGGGACTGAACACCGGGGAGCTGTTTTTT,CSVDRGLNTGELFF
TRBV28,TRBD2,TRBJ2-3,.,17,TGTGCCAGCAGTCCTGGACTAGCGGCCGTTAACACAGATACGCAGTATTTT,CASSPGLAAVNTDTQYF
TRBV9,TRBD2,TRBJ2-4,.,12,TGTGCCAGCAGCGTAGGGACTAGCGTTCAGTACTTC,CASSVGTSVQYF